A selection of T cell receptor beta chains follows, all from one sample in a study of blood T cell repertoires in COVID-19. Only in-frame clones appear in the TCRdb table, and some are missing; sequencing was by immunoSEQ multiplex PCR. The table includes 95,000 to 150,000 clones, around 64% detected once. Specimen: peripheral blood. The receptors were gathered from a human donor with acute or convalescent COVID-19. The donor label of this sample is uncertain. The CDR3 runs from the conserved cysteine through the conserved F or W. A D gene is named only where the DNA matches it firmly. Clone sizes are given selectively: once, few, many, or a class where the clone is expanded.

>few|.|TRBV18|TRBJ1-2
CASSEVSGDGYTF
TGTGCCAGCTCCGAGGTCTCAGGGGATGGCTACACCTTC
>.|TRBD2|TRBV7-9|TRBJ2-7
CASRTASGGTTYEQYF
TGTGCCAGCAGGACTGCTAGCGGGGGGACCACCTACGAGCAGTACTTC
>.|.|TRBV12-5|TRBJ1-5
CASGLGWAQPQHF
TGTGCTAGTGGTTTGGGGTGGGCTCAGCCCCAGCATTTT
>.|TRBD1|TRBV5-4|TRBJ1-2
CASSFDRGHGYTF
TGTGCCAGCAGCTTTGACAGGGGGCATGGCTACACCTTC
>.|TRBD1|TRBV5-1|TRBJ1-4
CASSSGTVEKLFF
TGCGCCAGCAGCTCAGGGACAGTTGAAAAACTGTTTTTT
>.|TRBD1|TRBV30|TRBJ2-7
CAWSVPGTGGGEQYF
TGTGCCTGGAGTGTCCCCGGGACAGGGGGAGGCGAGCAGTACTTC
>.|.|TRBV6-5|TRBJ1-2
CASSRSGQNYGYTF
TGTGCCAGCAGTAGATCTGGACAGAACTATGGCTACACCTTC
>.|.|TRBV15|TRBJ1-2
CATSRDKRGYTF
TGTGCCACCAGCAGAGACAAGAGAGGCTACACCTTC
>.|.|TRBV28|TRBJ2-5
CASNLRGKETQYF
TGTGCCAGCAACTTGAGAGGAAAAGAGACCCAGTACTTC
>.|TRBD2|TRBV11-2|TRBJ2-7
CASSVRSGAGSTYEQYF
TGTGCCAGCAGCGTCCGATCAGGAGCGGGGTCGACCTACGAGCAGTACTTC
>.|TRBD2|TRBV5-1|TRBJ2-3
CASSFGGSSTDTQYF
TGCGCCAGCAGCTTCGGGGGGTCTAGCACAGATACGCAGTATTTT
>few|.|TRBV28|TRBJ1-6
CASTFSGGQSSYNSPLHF
TGTGCCAGCACCTTTTCGGGGGGCCAATCCTCCTATAATTCACCCCTCCACTTT
>.|.|TRBV12-3/TRBV12-4|TRBJ2-2
CASSLREDGELFF
TGTGCCAGCAGTTTGAGGGAAGACGGGGAGCTGTTTTTT
>.|TRBD1|TRBV2|TRBJ1-1
CASSDRQGMRAFF
TGTGCCAGCAGTGATCGACAGGGAATGCGAGCTTTCTTT
>many|TRBD1|TRBV7-2|TRBJ2-1
CASSPDRVNEQFF
TGTGCCAGCAGCCCGGACAGGGTCAATGAGCAGTTCTTC
>few|.|TRBV9|TRBJ2-5
CASTVGWGEETQYF
TGTGCCAGCACCGTAGGTTGGGGCGAAGAGACCCAGTACTTC
>once|TRBD1|TRBV7-2|TRBJ2-5
CASSTGQGGKTQYF
TGTGCCAGCAGCACCGGACAGGGTGGAAAGACCCAGTACTTC
>.|.|TRBV6-5|TRBJ2-7
CASSPLAQSSYEQYF
TGTGCCAGCAGTCCTCTAGCCCAGAGCTCCTACGAGCAGTACTTC
>.|TRBD1|TRBV9|TRBJ1-2
CASSVTPGQGTYGYTF
TGTGCCAGCAGCGTAACCCCGGGACAGGGAACCTATGGCTACACCTTC
>.|.|TRBV27|TRBJ2-1
CASSLHGLNDVFF
TGTGCCAGCAGCTTGCATGGACTTAATGATGTGTTCTTC
>.|.|TRBV12-1|TRBJ1-1
CASSLGQKNTEAFF
TGTGCCAGCAGCTTGGGACAGAAGAACACTGAAGCTTTCTTT
>many|.|TRBV4-1|TRBJ1-5
CASSLPEARGFNQPQHF
TGCGCCAGCAGCCTCCCCGAGGCTAGGGGGTTCAATCAGCCCCAGCATTTT
>.|.|TRBV5-1|TRBJ2-7
CASSLTAVHEQYF
TGCGCCAGCAGCTTGACGGCGGTCCACGAGCAGTACTTC
>.|TRBD1|TRBV4-2|TRBJ2-3
CASSQERRTGARTDTQYF
TGTGCCAGCAGCCAAGAGAGGAGGACAGGGGCTCGCACAGATACGCAGTATTTT
>.|.|TRBV18|TRBJ1-1
CASSPGLGRENTEAFF
TGTGCCAGCTCACCTGGCCTGGGCAGGGAGAACACTGAAGCTTTCTTT
>.|TRBD1|TRBV18|TRBJ2-4
CASSWTTGGLLAKNIQYF
TGTGCCAGCTCATGGACGACAGGGGGACTCCTAGCCAAAAACATTCAGTACTTC
>.|.|TRBV5-6|TRBJ1-2
CASSYGGTHYGYTF
TGTGCCAGCAGCTACGGCGGGACCCACTATGGCTACACCTTC
>.|.|TRBV7-2|TRBJ2-2
CASSRTWTGELFF
TGTGCCAGCAGCCGGACTTGGACCGGGGAGCTGTTTTTT
>.|.|TRBV6-2/TRBV6-3|TRBJ1-5
CASTPGQGGHQPQHF
TGTGCCAGCACCCCCGGGCAGGGAGGGCATCAGCCCCAGCATTTT
>.|TRBD1|TRBV2|TRBJ1-3
CASGGQGARGNTIYF
TGTGCCAGCGGGGGACAGGGGGCAAGAGGAAACACCATATATTTT
>.|TRBD1|TRBV18|TRBJ1-2
CASSDRESGNGYTF
TGTGCCAGCTCGGACAGGGAATCAGGAAACGGCTACACCTTC
>.|.|TRBV6-5|TRBJ1-6
CASTLTAHHNSPLHF
TGTGCCAGCACCTTGACAGCCCACCATAATTCACCCCTCCACTTT
>.|TRBD2|TRBV28|TRBJ2-5
CASTSTSGGAGETQYF
TGTGCCAGCACCTCCACTAGCGGGGGGGCCGGGGAGACCCAGTACTTC
>.|.|TRBV3-1/TRBV3-2|TRBJ1-2
CASSQGGRYGYTF
TGTGCCAGCAGCCAGGGGGGAAGGTATGGCTACACCTTC
>.|TRBD1|TRBV3-1/TRBV3-2|TRBJ1-1
CASSRTGGTEAFF
TGTGCCAGCAGCCGGACAGGGGGCACTGAAGCTTTCTTT
>.|TRBD1|TRBV11-2|TRBJ1-2
CASSLQGEDYGYTF
TGTGCCAGCAGCTTACAGGGGGAAGACTATGGCTACACCTTC
>.|TRBD1|TRBV30|TRBJ1-1
CAWSRNRGDTEAFF
TGTGCCTGGAGTCGGAACAGGGGCGACACTGAAGCTTTCTTT
>.|TRBD1|TRBV18|TRBJ1-5
CASSLGQGLYQPQHF
TGTGCCAGCTCATTGGGACAGGGATTATATCAGCCCCAGCATTTT
>.|TRBD1|TRBV28|TRBJ2-3
CASSLDLRDRGTDTQYF
TGTGCCAGCAGTTTAGACCTACGGGACAGGGGCACAGATACGCAGTATTTT
>.|.|TRBV19|TRBJ1-6
CASSIGREASPLHF
TGTGCCAGTAGTATCGGGAGGGAGGCTTCACCCCTCCACTTT
>.|.|TRBV30|TRBJ1-5
CAWSPRGTNQPQHF
TGTGCCTGGAGCCCTCGGGGGACCAATCAGCCCCAGCATTTT
>.|TRBD1|TRBV7-6|TRBJ1-3
CASSARDRRNSGNTIYF
TGTGCCAGCAGCGCCCGGGACAGGCGAAATTCGGGAAACACCATATATTTT
>.|TRBD2|TRBV12-5|TRBJ2-1
CASGLTSGTSGNEQFF
TGTGCTAGTGGTTTGACCTCCGGGACTAGTGGCAATGAGCAGTTCTTC
>.|TRBD2|TRBV7-9|TRBJ2-1
CASSSPQRGGPRNEQFF
TGTGCCAGCAGCTCCCCCCAGCGGGGGGGACCCCGCAATGAGCAGTTCTTC
>.|.|TRBV1|TRBJ2-5
CTSSRKRDRAGETQYF
TGCACCAGCAGCCGGAAACGGGACAGGGCGGGAGAGACCCAGTACTTC
>.|.|TRBV11-2|TRBJ2-7
CASSSEGGPREQYF
TGTGCCAGCAGCTCAGAGGGAGGCCCCCGAGAGCAGTACTTC
>.|TRBD2|TRBV3-1/TRBV3-2|TRBJ2-1
CASSQGRTSYNEQFF
TGTGCCAGCAGCCAAGGTAGGACTAGTTACAATGAGCAGTTCTTC
>few|TRBD1|TRBV29-1|TRBJ2-1
CSVGQGPYNEQFF
TGCAGCGTTGGACAGGGGCCCTACAATGAGCAGTTCTTC
>.|TRBD2|TRBV10-2|TRBJ2-7
CASNRGGGPYEQYF
TGCGCCAGCAATCGCGGCGGGGGACCCTACGAGCAGTACTTC
>.|TRBD1|TRBV7-6|TRBJ2-5
CASKMTGAETLGETQYF
TGTGCCAGCAAGATGACAGGGGCGGAAACCTTGGGGGAGACCCAGTACTTC
>.|TRBD1|TRBV30|TRBJ2-5
CAWSQGAETQYF
TGTGCCTGGAGTCAGGGGGCGGAGACCCAGTACTTC
>once|.|TRBV6-5|TRBJ2-3
CASRTQGTDTQYF
TGTGCCAGCAGAACACAGGGAACAGATACGCAGTATTTT
>.|.|TRBV5-1|TRBJ2-7
CASSLGVFYEQYF
TGCGCCAGCAGCTTAGGGGTCTTCTACGAGCAGTACTTC
>.|.|TRBV28|TRBJ1-5
CASILRGNQPQHF
TGTGCCAGCATACTCAGGGGTAATCAGCCCCAGCATTTT
>.|.|TRBV19|TRBJ1-3
CASSSGQHAGNTIYF
TGTGCCAGTAGCAGCGGACAGCATGCTGGAAACACCATATATTTT
>.|TRBD2|TRBV29-1|TRBJ2-1
CSGRGGSWNEQFF
TGCAGCGGGCGGGGGGGCAGTTGGAATGAGCAGTTCTTC
>.|.|TRBV19|TRBJ1-1
CASSIDRGGQAFF
TGTGCCAGTAGTATAGATCGAGGGGGACAAGCTTTCTTT
>.|TRBD1|TRBV29-1|TRBJ1-1
CSVELGTGLLTFF
TGCAGCGTTGAACTAGGGACAGGGTTGTTGACTTTCTTT
>.|.|TRBV20-1|TRBJ1-2
CSARDSYGYTF
TGCAGTGCTAGAGACAGCTATGGCTACACCTTC